The clone carrying this TCR beta chain appeared many times. Its target is unknown. This sample stems from a study of T cells in Graves' hyperthyroidism and ophthalmopathy. Study at large: Peripheral blood draws took place at initial diagnosis, ahead of any treatment.

General study findings and limits: Most expanded thyroid clonotypes above 0.001 also appeared in blood.

Trimming shortened V by 6 bases and J by 4 bases, and 18 bases separated the two germline ends. The CDR3 sequence is 14 residues long. The germline V gene has CDR1 DFQATT and CDR2 SNEGSKA (reference sequence). Patients were excluded because of uncontrolled infection, other autoimmune disease, pregnancy or lactation. What was amplified from RNA transcripts were TCR beta CDR3 regions. TCR CDR3 regions were first amplified by RT-PCR with HTBI primers. Each CDR3 protein gets one entry after TCRdb re-called the multiplex PCR reads with MiXCR. The sample includes hundreds of thousands of distinct CDR3 sequences, approximately 15% of them seen just once.

This chain uses TRBV20-1 with TRBJ1-2; weak D call: TRBD1 (5 bases). Sample: blood. The receptor was isolated from a woman in her 50s with Graves' ophthalmopathy. The CDR3 here is CSATEASGTYGYTF. In DNA, the CDR3 is TGCAGTGCGACCGAGGCCTCGGGGACCTATGGCTACACCTTC.